The 30 T cell receptor beta chains below come from one sample, sequenced in a study of identical twins (TCRdb year 2016). The library was made by 5' RACE. The sequencer was an Illumina HiSeq 2000. TCRdb trimmed public reads at Q25 via fastp, called clones via MiXCR and kept in-frame beta chains. CDR3 protein sequences are deduplicated, and each keeps its most common genes and DNA. The sample contains about 890,000 distinct CDR3 sequences, roughly an eighth of them found a single time. Together, the top ten hold roughly 1.6% of the sample. These data were also filed under a second study, of yellow fever vaccine responses in identical twins.

The sample consisted of PBMCs. These receptors came from a woman between 18 and 30 years old in good health.

This clonotype was seen many times. The V and J genes are TRBV6-6 and TRBJ2-3; D might be TRBD2 (5 bases). CDR3 size: 13 residues. Germline CDR1 MNHNY, CDR2 SVGAGI (reference sequence). Trimming took 11 bases from V and 0 from J, leaving 12 bases between them. CDR3 nucleotides: TGTGCCGCGGGCCGTCCTAGCACAGATACGCAGTATTTT. Amino acids: CAAGRPSTDTQYF.

Ten or more counts support this clonotype. The chain links TRBV5-1 to TRBJ2-5, with D uncertain. V lost 7 bases and J lost 5, with 18 bases in between. The CDR3 has 14 amino acids. Germline lookup yields CDR1 SGHRS and CDR2 YFSETQ. In nucleotides, the CDR3 is TGCGCCAGCCAAGAGACCCTCCAGGCGGAGACCCAGTACTTC. Translated, it gives CASQETLQAETQYF.

This clonotype was recorded a few times. The chain uses TRBV5-1 and TRBJ2-2; 7 bases agree with TRBD2. With V trimmed by 3 bases and J by 4 bases, 6 bases remained unmatched. Looked up from germline, CDR1 is SGHRS and CDR2 is YFSETQ. This CDR3 is built from 15 residues. The CDR3 sequence: CASSWGSGPTGELFF. CDR3 coding DNA: TGCGCCAGCAGCTGGGGTAGCGGGCCCACCGGGGAGCTGTTTTTT.

In its sample, this clonotype was seen many times. The chain uses TRBV25-1 and TRBJ2-1, with a tentative D call TRBD1 (6 bases). Germline assignment: CDR1 MGHDK and CDR2 SYGVNS. CDR3 length: 14 residues. The V and J ends lost 2 bases and 1 base respectively, with 6 bases between them. The CDR3 is CASSEGQSYNEQFF. DNA of the CDR3: TGTGCCAGCAGTGAAGGACAGTCCTACAATGAGCAGTTCTTC.

The V gene is TRBV7-8, the J gene TRBJ2-1; 8 nucleotides match TRBD1. Germline lookup yields CDR1 SGHVS and CDR2 FQNEAQ. Unmatched junction bases numbered 6, after V lost 2 bases and J lost 0 bases. The CDR3 is made up of 17 amino acids. The DNA for the CDR3 is TGTGCCAGCAGCTTACCCTTGACAGGGGACTCCTACAATGAGCAGTTCTTC. This encodes CASSLPLTGDSYNEQFF.

The table lists this clonotype with a few counts. The rearrangement joins TRBV25-1 to TRBJ2-7; 7 bases line up with TRBD2. The CDR3 loop spans 15 amino acids. Germline V CDR1 and CDR2: MGHDK, SYGVNS. The V gene end was trimmed by 1 base and the J gene end by 5 bases; junction bases not matched to a gene: 8. CDR3 nucleotide sequence: TGTGCCAGCAGTGAATGGGGCGGGAGCGCCCACGAGCAGTACTTC. It specifies CASSEWGGSAHEQYF.

A note on this clonotype: Relative to the germline gene, one junction end is altered; a read error may explain this. The chain is built from TRBV5-1 and TRBJ2-3; D gene ambiguous. CDR3 size: 12 residues. Germline V gives CDR1 SGHRS, CDR2 YFSETQ. CDR3 nucleotide sequence: TGCGCCAGCAGCTTGGGTCCGGATACGCCGTATTTT. Its protein is CASSLGPDTPYF.

V and J are TRBV7-6 and TRBJ1-4, with D maybe TRBD1 (5 bases). Trimming removed 2 bases from V and 0 bases from J, with 10 bases in between. Germline CDR1 reads SGHVS; CDR2 reads FNYEAQ. The CDR3 is made up of 16 amino acids. CDR3 amino acids: CASSLRRQPTNEKLFF. The CDR3 nucleotides are TGTGCCAGCAGCTTACGTCGACAGCCAACTAATGAAAAACTGTTTTTT.

This clonotype was detected a few times. V is TRBV6-1 and J is TRBJ2-5, with TRBD2 matching 9 bases. Losses at the gene ends were 0 bases for V and 2 bases for J; bases not matched to a gene: 1. Germline lookup yields CDR1 MNHNS and CDR2 SASEGT. The length of the CDR3 is 15 residues. CDR3 nucleotides: TGTGCCAGCAGTGAAGCGCGGGGGGGACAAGAGACCCAGTACTTC. It specifies CASSEARGGQETQYF.

Note on this clonotype: A much larger clone sits a single nucleotide away, making a read error possible. The chain is built from TRBV10-2 and TRBJ2-5, with D possibly being TRBD2 (6 bases). The germline CDR1 and CDR2 sequences are WSHSY and SAAADI. The CDR3 has 14 residues. V was shortened by 10 bases and J by 2 bases, with 17 bases between the two germline ends. The CDR3 bases are TGCGCCACCTCGTTTAGCCGGGGGCAAGAGACCCAGTACTTC. Protein: CATSFSRGQETQYF.

This chain links TRBV25-1 with TRBJ2-3; D remains ambiguous. The CDR3 sequence is 12 residues long. CDR1 MGHDK and CDR2 SYGVNS come from the germline V gene. Trimming stripped 5 bases from V and 10 bases from J, with 13 bases between. CDR3 sequence: CASSLGPDAQYF. Here the CDR3 DNA reads TGTGCCAGCAGTTTAGGGCCCGATGCGCAGTATTTT. The full variable domain, rest sourced from reference TRBV25-1 and TRBJ2-3, is EADIYQTPRYLVIGTGKKITLECSQTMGHDKMYWYQQDPGMELHLIHYSYGVNSTEKGDLSSESTVSRIRTEHFPLTLESARPSHTSQYLCASSLGPDAQYFGPGTRLTVL.

The J gene is TRBJ1-3, the V gene TRBV6-5; D ambiguous. Germline V lookup: CDR1 MNHEY, CDR2 SVGAGI. V lost 2 bases to trimming and J lost 0 bases, with 8 bases between them. The CDR3 is 15 residues long. CDR3 DNA: TGTGCCAGCAGTTACAGTTTATCCTCTGGAAACACCATATATTTT. Translating gives CASSYSLSSGNTIYF.

This clonotype appeared a single time. The chain carries TRBV24-1 and TRBJ2-6; 8 bases agree with TRBD1. CDR1 is KGHDR, CDR2 SFDVKD, per germline. V shed 4 bases, J shed 3 bases, and the junction held 4 bases outside the gene matches. This CDR3 is 16 amino acids long. The CDR3 protein is CATSDQTGDGANVLTF. The CDR3 DNA reads TGTGCCACCAGTGACCAGACAGGGGATGGGGCCAACGTCCTGACTTTC.

V usage is TRBV5-1 and J usage is TRBJ2-3; 7 bases map to TRBD2. Germline V gene lookup returns CDR1 SGHRS and CDR2 YFSETQ. The CDR3 is made up of 12 amino acids. V was clipped by 4 bases and J by 9 bases; unmatched bases: 5. The CDR3 sequence is CASSEETSTQYF. In DNA form, the CDR3 reads TGCGCCAGCAGCGAGGAGACTAGCACGCAGTATTTT.

This clonotype was observed a few times. The rearrangement joins TRBV13 to TRBJ1-1; D remains ambiguous. CDR1 and CDR2 (germline): PRHDT, FYEKMQ (reference sequence). Trimming stripped 5 bases from V and 5 bases from J, with 12 bases between. CDR3 length equals 13 residues. CDR3 protein: CASSDNHGTEAFF. CDR3 coding DNA: TGTGCCAGCAGCGACAACCACGGGACTGAAGCTTTCTTT.

Ten or more counts support this clonotype. V usage is TRBV20-1 and J usage is TRBJ2-1; D is unclear. The V gene's germline CDR1 is DFQATT and CDR2 SNEGSKA (reference sequence). Trimming removed 6 bases from V and 9 bases from J, with 18 bases in between. The CDR3 is made up of 13 amino acids. CDR3: CSAPDDLRSEQFF. CDR3 bases: TGCAGTGCCCCGGACGATCTGCGCAGTGAGCAGTTCTTC.

This clonotype was picked up a small number of times. The CDR3 protein is CASSPPSDRILVNEQFF. The CDR3 nucleotides are TGTGCCAGCTCACCACCGAGTGACAGAATTTTGGTCAATGAGCAGTTCTTC. The rearrangement joins TRBV18 to TRBJ2-1; tentative D call: TRBD1 (5 bases). V gave up 0 bases and J gave up 6 bases, with 18 bases separating them. The germline V gene has CDR1 KGHSH and CDR2 LQKENI. The CDR3 length is 17 residues.

CDR3 sequence (DNA): TGTGCCAGCAGTCGGGACTTAAAAGAGACCCAGTACTTC. This sequence encodes CASSRDLKETQYF. J is TRBJ2-5 and V is TRBV7-7; the D gene is possibly TRBD2 (6 bases). The V and J ends lost 6 bases and 3 bases respectively, with 11 bases between them. Germline V lookup: CDR1 SSHAT, CDR2 FNYEAQ (reference sequence). This CDR3 has 13 residues.

The chain recombines TRBV20-1 with TRBJ1-1; 8 nucleotides line up with TRBD1. The CDR3 is 14 residues long. Germline-derived CDR1 and CDR2 are DFQATT and SNEGSKA (reference sequence). The ends lost 3 bases at V and 1 base at J; junction bases unmatched: 4. CDR3 nucleotides: TGCAGTGCTAGGGGGGACAGGTGGAACACTGAAGCTTTCTTT. Translation gives CSARGDRWNTEAFF.

This clonotype showed up many times. The gene calls are TRBV11-1 and TRBJ2-5; the match to TRBD1 covers 8 bases. CDR3 size: 15 residues. Germline CDR1 reads SGHAT; CDR2 reads FQDESV (reference sequence). Trimming removed 5 bases from V and 1 base from J; junction bases left unmatched: 6. The CDR3 is CASSADRALQETQYF. The CDR3 DNA reads as TGTGCCAGCAGCGCGGACAGGGCCCTCCAAGAGACCCAGTACTTC.

This clonotype came up a few times. The chain joins TRBV12-3 or TRBV12-4 to TRBJ2-1; the D call may be TRBD1 or TRBD2 (5 bases each). The CDR3 spans 17 residues. Trimming pared 0 bases from V and 2 bases from J, leaving 14 bases between. The CDR3, as DNA: TGTGCCAGCAGTTTAGCAACCGGGACGCCTACCTACAATGAGCAGTTCTTC. It translates to CASSLATGTPTYNEQFF.

This clonotype turned up a few times. The chain joins TRBV6-1 to TRBJ2-3; D gene unclear. V lost 7 bases to trimming and J lost 2 bases, with 13 bases between them. The CDR3 extends over 14 amino acids. Germline CDR1 and CDR2: MNHNS and SASEGT. CDR3 coding DNA: TGTGCCAGCAAATCTGGCAGATTCACAGATACGCAGTATTTT. The encoded protein is CASKSGRFTDTQYF.

This clonotype was seen only a few times. The genes are TRBV2 and TRBJ2-7; D is undetermined. The germline gives CDR1 SNHLY, CDR2 FYNNEI. The CDR3 spans 10 residues. V was pared by 8 bases and J by 5 bases, with 7 bases between. The CDR3 here is CASWAHEQYV. CDR3 DNA: TGTGCCAGCTGGGCCCACGAGCAGTACGTC.

The chain is built from TRBV2 and TRBJ1-2; 7 bases are a match to TRBD1. This CDR3 region has 14 residues. Germline CDR1 is SNHLY and CDR2 is FYNNEI. Trimming took 6 bases from V and 8 from J; bases not matched to a gene: 12. CDR3: CASSWDSRGGGYTF. The DNA for the CDR3 is TGTGCCAGCAGCTGGGACAGCAGGGGAGGGGGCTACACCTTC. Filled out from reference TRBV2 and TRBJ1-2, the complete variable domain reads EPEVTQTPSHQVTQMGQEVILRCVPISNHLYFYWYRQILGQKVEFLVSFYNNEISEKSEIFDDQFSVERPDGSNFTLKIRSTKLEDSAMYFCASSWDSRGGGYTFGSGTRLTVV.

This clonotype was seen more than once but under ten times. The J gene is TRBJ1-2, the V gene TRBV14; no reliable D call. The V and J ends lost 2 bases and 4 bases respectively, with 5 bases between them. The CDR3 is 12 amino acids. The V gene's germline CDR1 is SGHDN and CDR2 FVKESK. As DNA, the CDR3 is TGTGCCAGCAGCCAATGGTTCTATGGCTACACCTTC. Translated: CASSQWFYGYTF.

The gene calls are TRBV28 and TRBJ2-1; D might be TRBD2 (5 bases). The V end was cut by 5 bases, the J end by 3 bases, with 14 bases between. Germline values: CDR1 MDHEN, CDR2 SYDVKM. The CDR3 contains 15 residues. The CDR3 reads CASSTTWGDYNEQFF. The CDR3 DNA reads TGTGCCAGCAGTACTACCTGGGGAGACTACAATGAGCAGTTCTTC.

This clonotype was recorded at least ten times. The chain joins TRBV7-8 to TRBJ2-1; D call uncertain. V lost 1 base to trimming and J lost 2 bases, with 12 bases between them. Germline V gene sequence: CDR1 SGHVS, CDR2 FQNEAQ. This CDR3 comprises 16 residues. In DNA, the CDR3 is TGTGCCAGCAGCTTAGTGGGTGCTGGCCCCTACAATGAGCAGTTCTTC. Translating gives CASSLVGAGPYNEQFF.

This chain links TRBV4-2 with TRBJ1-2; D not certain. The CDR3 is made up of 12 amino acids. From germline, CDR1 is LGHNA and CDR2 YNFKEQ. V lost 0 bases, J lost 13 bases, and 12 bases lay in between. The CDR3 sequence: CASSQDARFATF. CDR3 DNA: TGTGCCAGCAGCCAAGATGCTAGGTTTGCCACCTTC.

Ten or more counts support this clonotype. The V and J genes are TRBV28 and TRBJ2-3; the D is unclear. The CDR3 spans 12 residues. CDR1 is MDHEN, CDR2 SYDVKM, per germline. V was shortened by 9 bases and J by 2 bases, with 9 bases between the two germline ends. The CDR3 reads CASVGTTDTQYF. CDR3 DNA sequence: TGTGCCAGTGTGGGAACCACAGATACGCAGTATTTT. Full variable domain (rest looked up from reference TRBV28 and TRBJ2-3): DVKVTQSSRYLVKRTGEKVFLECVQDMDHENMFWYRQDPGLGLRLIYFSYDVKMKEKGDIPEGYSVSREKKERFSLILESASTNQTSMYLCASVGTTDTQYFGPGTRLTVL.

This chain links TRBV10-3 with TRBJ1-5; no definite D call. Germline values: CDR1 ENHRY, CDR2 SYGVKD. V was pared by 1 base and J by 0 bases, with 7 bases between. The CDR3 runs to 15 residues. CDR3 sequence reads: CAISEWGYSNQPQHF. CDR3 DNA sequence: TGTGCCATCAGTGAGTGGGGTTATAGCAATCAGCCCCAGCATTTT.